Listed below are T cell receptor beta chains from one sample, sequenced in a study of human T cells and chemical hapten exposure. In TCRdb, the RACE reads were re-called with MiXCR into one record per CDR3 protein. There are about 90,000 distinct CDR3 sequences in the sample; approximately 10% occur only once, and about 0.95% lies in the top ten. The sample here was whole blood, taken in connection with sensitization to the hapten diphenylcyclopropenone (DPC). The receptors stem from a woman aged 25 to 39 with alopecia areata. Some clones in this sample may be carry-over from other donors' samples. Both conserved end residues are part of each CDR3. The D gene is left open where the match is weak. The listing skips clone size in some rows; elsewhere it reads once, few, many or a size class.

j_call: TRBJ2-3; clone_size: -; v_call: TRBV29-1; d_call: TRBD2; cdr3_nt: TGCAGCGGCGGGAGGGGTAGCACAGATACGCAGTATTTT; cdr3_aa: CSGGRGSTDTQYF
j_call: TRBJ1-2; clone_size: few; v_call: TRBV6-2/TRBV6-3; d_call: TRBD1; cdr3_nt: TGTGCCAGCAGCTTCGACAGGGTAGCTGGCTACACCTTC; cdr3_aa: CASSFDRVAGYTF
j_call: TRBJ1-6; clone_size: few; v_call: TRBV11-2; d_call: -; cdr3_nt: TGTGCCAGCAGCTCCCGCTCCTATAATTCACCCCTCCACTTT; cdr3_aa: CASSSRSYNSPLHF
j_call: TRBJ2-5; clone_size: many; v_call: TRBV30; d_call: -; cdr3_nt: TGTGCCTGGACGTTTGGGGTCCAAGAGACCCAGTACTTC; cdr3_aa: CAWTFGVQETQYF
j_call: TRBJ2-1; clone_size: -; v_call: TRBV6-2/TRBV6-3; d_call: -; cdr3_nt: TGTGCCAACAGTTCCAATGAGCAGTTCTTC; cdr3_aa: CANSSNEQFF
j_call: TRBJ1-1; clone_size: many; v_call: TRBV2; d_call: -; cdr3_nt: TGTGCCAGCGGCGGGTTCCAGGGGAACACTGAAGCTTTCTTT; cdr3_aa: CASGGFQGNTEAFF
j_call: TRBJ2-7; clone_size: few; v_call: TRBV28; d_call: TRBD1; cdr3_nt: TGTGCCAGCAGTTCCCCCGGACAGGTTTACGAGCAGTACTTC; cdr3_aa: CASSSPGQVYEQYF
j_call: TRBJ1-4; clone_size: few; v_call: TRBV6-6; d_call: -; cdr3_nt: TGTGCCACCTCTGACGGGGGGGCAGATAATGAAAAACTGTTTTTT; cdr3_aa: CATSDGGADNEKLFF
j_call: TRBJ1-2; clone_size: medium-sized; v_call: TRBV28; d_call: -; cdr3_nt: TGTGCCAGCAGCGACAGATCCTACGGCTACACCTTC; cdr3_aa: CASSDRSYGYTF
j_call: TRBJ2-1; clone_size: -; v_call: TRBV29-1; d_call: TRBD2; cdr3_nt: TGCAGCGCCACCACTAGCGGGAGGGGTAATGAGCAGTTCTTC; cdr3_aa: CSATTSGRGNEQFF
j_call: TRBJ2-1; clone_size: -; v_call: TRBV9; d_call: -; cdr3_nt: TGTGCCAGCAGCGTGAGGGGACTGTACAATGAGCAGTTCTTC; cdr3_aa: CASSVRGLYNEQFF
j_call: TRBJ1-1; clone_size: many; v_call: TRBV6-2/TRBV6-3; d_call: -; cdr3_nt: TGTGCCAGCAGTTACTCGGCCGGCGGTAAAGAAGCTTTCTTT; cdr3_aa: CASSYSAGGKEAFF
j_call: TRBJ1-2; clone_size: few; v_call: TRBV4-1; d_call: -; cdr3_nt: TGCGCCAGCAGCCAAGCCCTACTGACGGGCGTAAGCTACACCTTC; cdr3_aa: CASSQALLTGVSYTF
j_call: TRBJ2-7; clone_size: many; v_call: TRBV18; d_call: -; cdr3_nt: TGTGCCAGCTCACCAGTCGGTCGCGACTACGAGCAGTACTTC; cdr3_aa: CASSPVGRDYEQYF
j_call: TRBJ2-2; clone_size: few; v_call: TRBV7-2; d_call: -; cdr3_nt: TGTGCCAGCAGCTTAGCGCGGTACACCGGGGAGCTGTTTTTT; cdr3_aa: CASSLARYTGELFF
j_call: TRBJ2-3; clone_size: many; v_call: TRBV6-2/TRBV6-3; d_call: TRBD2; cdr3_nt: TGTGCCACCAGACCGGGACTAGCGGCCCGCACAGATACGCAGTATTTT; cdr3_aa: CATRPGLAARTDTQYF
j_call: TRBJ2-7; clone_size: many; v_call: TRBV5-1; d_call: -; cdr3_nt: TGCGCCAGCAGCTTGAGTGACAGACTGACCTACGAGCAGTACTTC; cdr3_aa: CASSLSDRLTYEQYF
j_call: TRBJ2-3; clone_size: -; v_call: TRBV24-1; d_call: TRBD1; cdr3_nt: TGTGCCACCAGAGCGACAGGGGGCACAGATACGCAGTATTTT; cdr3_aa: CATRATGGTDTQYF
j_call: TRBJ1-1; clone_size: many; v_call: TRBV5-1; d_call: -; cdr3_nt: TGCGCCAGCAGCTTGGACGTCCATCTGGCTGAAGCTTTCTTT; cdr3_aa: CASSLDVHLAEAFF
j_call: TRBJ2-5; clone_size: few; v_call: TRBV25-1; d_call: -; cdr3_nt: TGTGCCAGCAGTGGACACGAAGCGACCCAGTACTTC; cdr3_aa: CASSGHEATQYF
j_call: TRBJ2-1; clone_size: many; v_call: TRBV29-1; d_call: -; cdr3_nt: TGCAGCGTCATCCTCCTAGGGTATGAGCAGTTCTTC; cdr3_aa: CSVILLGYEQFF
j_call: TRBJ2-5; clone_size: few; v_call: TRBV28; d_call: -; cdr3_nt: TGTGCCACAGGGAGGAGTGGTGAGACCCAGTACTTC; cdr3_aa: CATGRSGETQYF
j_call: TRBJ2-1; clone_size: -; v_call: TRBV6-2/TRBV6-3; d_call: TRBD2; cdr3_nt: TGTGCCAGCAGTCAACTAGCGGGAGGATACGAGCAGTTCTTC; cdr3_aa: CASSQLAGGYEQFF
j_call: TRBJ2-5; clone_size: few; v_call: TRBV4-1; d_call: -; cdr3_nt: TGCGCCAGCAGCCAAGATATTAAGAGGACCCAGTACTTC; cdr3_aa: CASSQDIKRTQYF
j_call: TRBJ1-5; clone_size: few; v_call: TRBV2; d_call: TRBD1; cdr3_nt: TGTGCCAGCAGTGTAGGACAGGGTGCTTGGCAGCCCCAGCATTTT; cdr3_aa: CASSVGQGAWQPQHF
j_call: TRBJ2-4; clone_size: medium-sized; v_call: TRBV29-1; d_call: -; cdr3_nt: TGCAGCGTTCGAACGGGGGACGGCAAAAACATTCAGTACTTC; cdr3_aa: CSVRTGDGKNIQYF
j_call: TRBJ1-1; clone_size: many; v_call: TRBV6-5; d_call: -; cdr3_nt: TGTGCCAGCAGTTTAATGGGGAACACTGAAGCTTTCTTT; cdr3_aa: CASSLMGNTEAFF
j_call: TRBJ2-5; clone_size: many; v_call: TRBV5-6; d_call: TRBD2; cdr3_nt: TGTGCCAGCAGCGTACTAGCGGGGGGCCCACACCAAGAGACCCAGTACTTC; cdr3_aa: CASSVLAGGPHQETQYF
j_call: TRBJ1-4; clone_size: many; v_call: TRBV4-1; d_call: -; cdr3_nt: TGCGCCAGCAGCCAAGGAGGCAGTAGCCTGTTTTTT; cdr3_aa: CASSQGGSSLFF
j_call: TRBJ1-5; clone_size: many; v_call: TRBV12-3/TRBV12-4; d_call: -; cdr3_nt: TGTGCCAGCAGTGGAGGGTTCAATCAGCCCCAGCATTTT; cdr3_aa: CASSGGFNQPQHF
j_call: TRBJ1-6; clone_size: -; v_call: TRBV4-2; d_call: TRBD1; cdr3_nt: TGTGCCAGCAGCCAAGAGGCCAGGGGGAATTCACCCCTCCACTTT; cdr3_aa: CASSQEARGNSPLHF
j_call: TRBJ2-1; clone_size: many; v_call: TRBV6-4; d_call: TRBD2; cdr3_nt: TGTGCCAGCAGTGCCTCTAGCGGGGTCGGATACAATGAGCAGTTCTTC; cdr3_aa: CASSASSGVGYNEQFF
j_call: TRBJ2-3; clone_size: many; v_call: TRBV7-9; d_call: -; cdr3_nt: TGTGCCAGCAGCTTAGTAGAAGTCCAGTCAGATACGCAGTATTTT; cdr3_aa: CASSLVEVQSDTQYF
j_call: TRBJ1-2; clone_size: many; v_call: TRBV5-1; d_call: -; cdr3_nt: TGCGCCAGCAGCTACGGGACATTCTATGGCTACACCTTC; cdr3_aa: CASSYGTFYGYTF
j_call: TRBJ2-1; clone_size: many; v_call: TRBV18; d_call: -; cdr3_nt: TGTGCCAGCTCACCGAGCTTGGGCGCCAGCTCCTACAATGAGCAGTTCTTC; cdr3_aa: CASSPSLGASSYNEQFF
j_call: TRBJ1-5; clone_size: -; v_call: TRBV4-1; d_call: -; cdr3_nt: TGCGCCAGCAGCCAAGATGGGGGGATCGGCAATCAGCCCCAGCATTTT; cdr3_aa: CASSQDGGIGNQPQHF
j_call: TRBJ2-1; clone_size: -; v_call: TRBV30; d_call: TRBD2; cdr3_nt: TGTGCCTGGAGTCCACTAGCGGGACGAAACAATGAGCAGTTCTTC; cdr3_aa: CAWSPLAGRNNEQFF
j_call: TRBJ1-2; clone_size: -; v_call: TRBV20-1; d_call: TRBD1; cdr3_nt: TGCAGTGCTAGAGAGGTCCAGGGGGCCTATGGCTACACCTTC; cdr3_aa: CSAREVQGAYGYTF
j_call: TRBJ1-6; clone_size: many; v_call: TRBV3-1; d_call: -; cdr3_nt: TGTGCCAGCAGCGGCGGGGGTTATAATTCACCCCTCCACTTT; cdr3_aa: CASSGGGYNSPLHF
j_call: TRBJ2-6; clone_size: many; v_call: TRBV13; d_call: -; cdr3_nt: TGTGCCAGCAGCTTAGGGTCCTTCAGGGACACAACTTCTGGGGCCAACGTCCTGACTTTC; cdr3_aa: CASSLGSFRDTTSGANVLTF